Shown below are 9 T cell receptor beta chains from a single sample sequenced in a study of T cells in Graves' hyperthyroidism and ophthalmopathy. Amplification of TCR beta CDR3 regions used RNA as the template. An initial round of RT-PCR targeting the TCR CDR3 relied on the HTBI primer set. TCRdb reprocessed the multiplex PCR reads via MiXCR and lists one record per CDR3 protein. The repertoire has 130,000 or so distinct CDR3 sequences, less than 25% of them found once; the top ten carry more than 65%. Source material: blood. These receptors were taken from a woman aged 45-65 years with Graves' hyperthyroidism that later progressed to Graves' ophthalmopathy.

This clonotype is a singleton in its sample. Just one base apart from a much larger clone, this may be a read error. This chain links TRBV7-9 with TRBJ1-1; no definite D call. Germline V gene lookup returns CDR1 SEHNR and CDR2 FQNEAQ (reference sequence). Trimming shortened V by 4 bases and J by 8 bases, and 17 bases separated the two germline ends. The CDR3 length is 14 residues. As DNA, the CDR3 is TGTGCCAGCAGCTCCAGTCACTCGGGGTGGGAAGCTTTCTTT. This gives the protein CASSSSHSGWEAFF.

This clonotype turned up a few times. This rearrangement joins TRBV19 to TRBJ2-3; TRBD2 aligns across 7 bases. The CDR3 loop spans 16 amino acids. Germline values: CDR1 LNHDA, CDR2 SQIVND (reference sequence). With 5 bases clipped from V and 6 bases from J, the junction kept 14 bases outside the gene matches. In nucleotides, the CDR3 is TGTGCCAGTAGTCTCCCCCGGGGGACTACCAGCGATACGCAGTATTTT. Protein sequence: CASSLPRGTTSDTQYF.

The table lists this clonotype with many counts. Here the CDR3 reads CASSLVEDTQYF. As DNA, the CDR3 is TGTGCCAGCAGCTTAGTGGAAGATACGCAGTATTTT. V and J are TRBV11-3 and TRBJ2-3; D gene uncertain. Germline V gene data show CDR1 as SGHNT and CDR2 as YENEEA. V dropped 1 base and J dropped 5 bases, with 4 bases sitting between them. The CDR3 length is 12 residues.

The chain employs TRBV10-3 and TRBJ2-1, with D perhaps matching TRBD2 (6 bases). V dropped 6 bases and J dropped 2 bases, with 14 bases sitting between them. The CDR3 is 15 amino acids. Germline V gene data show CDR1 as ENHRY and CDR2 as SYGVKD. The CDR3 reads CAISGIAEAYNEQFF. CDR3 coding DNA: TGTGCCATCAGCGGTATAGCGGAGGCCTACAATGAGCAGTTCTTC.

This clonotype showed up many times. J is TRBJ2-5 and V is TRBV12-5; 10 nucleotides match TRBD1. This CDR3 has 15 residues. V lost 6 bases to trimming and J lost 6 bases; unmatched junction nucleotides: 10. In germline, CDR1 is LGHNT, CDR2 FRNRAP. Written as DNA, the CDR3 is TGTGCTAGTGGGCAATCCGGGACAGGGGATAAGACCCAGTACTTC. Protein sequence: CASGQSGTGDKTQYF.

The V gene is TRBV28, the J gene TRBJ1-5; the D is unclear. Germline V CDR1 and CDR2: MDHEN, SYDVKM. This CDR3 spans 13 amino acids. Trimming removed 7 bases from V and 1 base from J, with 8 bases in between. The CDR3: CASKWESNQPQHF. CDR3 bases: TGTGCCAGCAAATGGGAAAGCAATCAGCCCCAGCATTTT.

This clonotype came up once. V gene TRBV7-2 combines with J gene TRBJ2-5, with D possibly matching TRBD2 (5 bases). Germline-derived CDR1 and CDR2 are SGHTA and FQGNSA. Trimming removed 5 bases from V and 7 bases from J, with 14 bases in between. CDR3 length: 13 amino acids. The CDR3 sequence: CASSPTSMGTQYF. The CDR3 DNA is TGTGCCAGCAGCCCCACTAGTATGGGGACCCAGTACTTC.

This clonotype was recorded at least ten times. The genes are TRBV2 and TRBJ2-5; a weak D match, TRBD1 (5 bases). The CDR3 is 12 residues long. The germline V gene has CDR1 SNHLY and CDR2 FYNNEI. The V end was cut by 8 bases, the J end by 2 bases, with 9 bases between. The CDR3 DNA is TGTGCCAGCGGACGGACACAAGAGACCCAGTACTTC. This gives the protein CASGRTQETQYF.

This clonotype was observed a few times. The CDR3 coding sequence is TGTGCCAGCAGTTTATTGGATAGCCGACTGACTGAGCAGTTCTTC. It translates to CASSLLDSRLTEQFF. The chain couples TRBV27 to TRBJ2-1, with unresolved D. This CDR3 region has 15 residues. V lost 1 base, J lost 9 bases, and 16 bases lay in between. CDR1 is MNHEY and CDR2 is SMNVEV in the germline V gene (reference sequence).